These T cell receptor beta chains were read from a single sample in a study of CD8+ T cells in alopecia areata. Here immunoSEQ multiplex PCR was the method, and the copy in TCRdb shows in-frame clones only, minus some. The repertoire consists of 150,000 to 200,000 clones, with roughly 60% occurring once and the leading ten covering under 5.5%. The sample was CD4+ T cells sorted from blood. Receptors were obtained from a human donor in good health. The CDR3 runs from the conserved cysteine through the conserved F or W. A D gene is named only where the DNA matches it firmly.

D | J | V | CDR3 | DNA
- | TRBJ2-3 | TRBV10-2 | CASSEGGLGTDTQYF | TGCGCCAGCAGTGAGGGAGGACTGGGGACAGATACGCAGTATTTT
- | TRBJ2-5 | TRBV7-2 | CASSLARREETQYF | TGTGCCAGCAGCTTAGCGAGACGGGAAGAGACCCAGTACTTC
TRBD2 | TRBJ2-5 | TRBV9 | CASSTGLAGGTTYQETQYF | TGTGCCAGCAGTACGGGACTAGCGGGAGGGACCACGTACCAAGAGACCCAGTACTTC
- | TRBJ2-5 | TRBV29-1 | CSVAYSQETQYF | TGCAGCGTTGCTTACTCCCAAGAGACCCAGTACTTC
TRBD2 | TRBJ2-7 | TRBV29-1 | CSVGAGLAAEQYF | TGCAGCGTTGGGGCGGGACTAGCGGCCGAGCAGTACTTC
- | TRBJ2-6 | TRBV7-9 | CASSETGANVLTF | TGTGCCAGCAGTGAGACTGGGGCCAACGTCCTGACTTTC
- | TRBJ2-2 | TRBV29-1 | CSVDGWSNTGELFF | TGCAGCGTTGATGGGTGGTCGAACACCGGGGAGCTGTTTTTT
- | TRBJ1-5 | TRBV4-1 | CASRTGLLGNQPQHF | TGCGCCAGCAGGACGGGGCTTTTAGGCAATCAGCCCCAGCATTTT
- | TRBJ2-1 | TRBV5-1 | CASSNRKGTSSYNEQFF | TGCGCCAGCAGCAATCGGAAGGGGACCAGCTCCTACAATGAGCAGTTCTTC
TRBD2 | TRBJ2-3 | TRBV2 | CARTSGRARTDTQYF | TGTGCCAGGACTAGCGGGAGGGCACGGACAGATACGCAGTATTTT
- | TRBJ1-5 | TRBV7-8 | CASSLAGQLNNQPQHF | TGTGCCAGCAGCTTAGCTGGACAGTTAAACAATCAGCCCCAGCATTTT